This TCR beta chain was retrieved from a study of T cell responses to AZD1222 COVID-19 vaccine. Study-wide points: Clonal diversity was possibly underestimated, and white British individuals and females predominated among donors. Reportedly, nearly half the spike-specific TCRs target unmutated variant regions. Seropositive at baseline were only a handful of AZD1222 recipients.

Germline values: CDR1 KGHSH, CDR2 LQKENI. The CDR3 is made up of 16 amino acids. V was clipped by 1 base and J by 5 bases, with 18 bases between them. A remark on this clone: Its antigen is not identified.

Assay used: immunoSEQ multiplex PCR; TCRdb lists only in-frame clones, some missing. This sample has roughly 260,000 clones; more than 80% occur once, and the top ten carry roughly 0.6%. V gene TRBV18 combines with J gene TRBJ2-7; possibly TRBD1 for D (5 bases). The material was peripheral blood, obtained on day 0 of AZD1222 vaccination. This receptor was identified in an adult in good health. CDR3 in amino acids: CASSPQPQGRSHEQYF. CDR3 nucleotide sequence: TGTGCCAGCTCACCACAACCCCAGGGTAGGTCCCACGAGCAGTACTTC.